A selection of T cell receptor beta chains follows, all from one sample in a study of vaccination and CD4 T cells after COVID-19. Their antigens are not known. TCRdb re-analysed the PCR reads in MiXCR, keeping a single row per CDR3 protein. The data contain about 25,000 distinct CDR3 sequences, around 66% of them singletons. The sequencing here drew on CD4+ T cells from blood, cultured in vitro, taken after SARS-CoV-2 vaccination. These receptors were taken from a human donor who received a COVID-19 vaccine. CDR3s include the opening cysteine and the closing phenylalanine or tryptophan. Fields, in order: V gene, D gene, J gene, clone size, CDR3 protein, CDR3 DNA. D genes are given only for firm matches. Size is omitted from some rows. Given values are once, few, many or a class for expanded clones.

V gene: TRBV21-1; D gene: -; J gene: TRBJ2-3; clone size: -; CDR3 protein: CASASAWAGPADTQYF; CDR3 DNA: TGTGCCAGCGCCTCGGCCTGGGCAGGACCAGCAGATACGCAGTATTTT
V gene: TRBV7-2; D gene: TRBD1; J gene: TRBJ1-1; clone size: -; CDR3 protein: CASSRTGGNTEAFF; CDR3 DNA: TGTGCCAGCAGCCGCACAGGGGGGAACACTGAAGCTTTCTTT
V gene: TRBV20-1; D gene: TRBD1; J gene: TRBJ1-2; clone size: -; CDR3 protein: CSATVPRTGDGNCGYTF; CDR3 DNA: TGCAGTGCCACCGTACCTCGGACAGGGGACGGTAACTGTGGCTACACCTTC
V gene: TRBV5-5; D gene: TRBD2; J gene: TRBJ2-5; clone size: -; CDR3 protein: CASSLGGGRGETQYF; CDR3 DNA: TGTGCCAGCAGCTTAGGCGGGGGGCGCGGGGAGACCCAGTACTTC
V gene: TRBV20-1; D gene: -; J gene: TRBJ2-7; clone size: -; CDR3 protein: CSARDLRGRTYEQYF; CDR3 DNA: TGCAGTGCTAGAGATCTTAGAGGGAGAACCTACGAGCAGTACTTC
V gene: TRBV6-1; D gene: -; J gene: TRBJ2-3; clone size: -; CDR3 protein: CAGRGGRTDTQYF; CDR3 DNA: TGTGCCGGGAGGGGGGGCCGGACAGATACGCAGTATTTT
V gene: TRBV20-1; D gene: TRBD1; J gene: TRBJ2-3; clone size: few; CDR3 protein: CSARGQDTDTQYF; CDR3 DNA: TGCAGTGCTAGGGGACAGGACACAGATACGCAGTATTTT
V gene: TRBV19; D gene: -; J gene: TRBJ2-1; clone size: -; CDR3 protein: CASSIAGKGSYNEQFF; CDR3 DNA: TGTGCCAGTAGTATTGCAGGGAAGGGCTCCTACAATGAGCAGTTCTTC
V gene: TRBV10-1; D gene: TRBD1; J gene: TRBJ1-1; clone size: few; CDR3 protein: CASSESQTGWAEAFF; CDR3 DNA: TGCGCCAGCAGTGAGTCGCAGACAGGGTGGGCTGAAGCTTTCTTT
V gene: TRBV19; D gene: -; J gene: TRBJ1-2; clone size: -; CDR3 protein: CASSPQRANYGYTF; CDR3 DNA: TGTGCCAGTAGCCCTCAGAGAGCTAACTATGGCTACACCTTC
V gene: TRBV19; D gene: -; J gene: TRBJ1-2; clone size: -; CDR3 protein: CASSIGGTGTYYYGYTF; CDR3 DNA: TGTGCCAGTAGTATCGGGGGGACTGGTACTTACTACTATGGCTACACCTTC
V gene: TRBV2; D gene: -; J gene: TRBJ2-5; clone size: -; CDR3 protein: CASRAPLGGGYQETQYF; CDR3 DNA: TGTGCCAGCAGGGCCCCCCTAGGAGGGGGGTACCAAGAGACCCAGTACTTC
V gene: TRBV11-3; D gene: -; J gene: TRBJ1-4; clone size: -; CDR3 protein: CASSLLQGKLFF; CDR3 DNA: TGTGCCAGCAGCTTACTTCAGGGAAAACTGTTTTTT
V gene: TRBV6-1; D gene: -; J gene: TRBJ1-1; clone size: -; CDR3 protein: CASSELRDTEAFF; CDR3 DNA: TGTGCCAGCAGTGAACTGAGGGACACTGAAGCTTTCTTT
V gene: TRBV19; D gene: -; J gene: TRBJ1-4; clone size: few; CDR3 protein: CASSPIQHKLNEKLFF; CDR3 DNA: TGTGCCAGTAGCCCGATCCAACACAAACTTAATGAAAAACTGTTTTTT
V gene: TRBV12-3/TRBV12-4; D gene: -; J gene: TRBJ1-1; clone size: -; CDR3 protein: CASSPHTGNTEAFF; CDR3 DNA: TGTGCCAGCAGCCCCCATACAGGGAACACTGAAGCTTTCTTT
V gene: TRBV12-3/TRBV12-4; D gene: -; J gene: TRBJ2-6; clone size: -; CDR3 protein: CASSPGHSLSGANVLTF; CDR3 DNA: TGTGCCAGCAGCCCGGGACATTCGCTCTCTGGGGCCAACGTCCTGACTTTC
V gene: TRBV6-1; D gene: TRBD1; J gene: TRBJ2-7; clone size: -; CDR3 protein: CASNPGQGTYSYEQYF; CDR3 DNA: TGTGCCAGCAATCCGGGACAGGGGACCTACTCCTACGAGCAGTACTTC
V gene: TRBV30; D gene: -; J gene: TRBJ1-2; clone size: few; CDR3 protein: CASGPFNYGYTF; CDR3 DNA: TGTGCCTCCGGACCTTTCAACTATGGCTACACCTTC
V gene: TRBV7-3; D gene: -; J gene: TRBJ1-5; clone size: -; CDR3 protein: CASSLKLGVVRGQPQHF; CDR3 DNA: TGTGCCAGCAGCTTAAAATTGGGGGTTGTCCGGGGGCAGCCCCAGCATTTT
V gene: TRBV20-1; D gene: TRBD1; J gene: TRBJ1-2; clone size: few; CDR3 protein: CSALNPGQGAGGIGGYTF; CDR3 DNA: TGCAGTGCTTTGAATCCGGGACAGGGGGCTGGAGGAATAGGGGGCTACACCTTC
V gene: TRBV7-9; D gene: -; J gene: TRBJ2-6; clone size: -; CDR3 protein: CASSVSGAPSVLTF; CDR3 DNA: TGTGCCAGCAGCGTATCCGGGGCACCTAGCGTCCTGACTTTC
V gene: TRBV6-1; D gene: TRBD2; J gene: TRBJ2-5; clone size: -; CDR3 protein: CASRVTSGGTQYF; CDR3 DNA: TGTGCCAGCAGGGTAACTAGCGGTGGGACCCAGTACTTC
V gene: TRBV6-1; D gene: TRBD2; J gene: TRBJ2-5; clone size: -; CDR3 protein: CASIGLAGGQSQYF; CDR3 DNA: TGTGCCAGCATTGGACTAGCGGGGGGCCAGTCCCAGTACTTC
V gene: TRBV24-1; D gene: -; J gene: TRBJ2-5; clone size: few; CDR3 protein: CATSGQGQETQYF; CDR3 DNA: TGTGCCACCAGTGGGCAGGGGCAAGAGACCCAGTACTTC
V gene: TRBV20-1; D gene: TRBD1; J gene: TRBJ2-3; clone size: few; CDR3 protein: CSAGQGATDTQYF; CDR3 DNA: TGCAGTGCGGGACAGGGGGCTACAGATACGCAGTATTTT
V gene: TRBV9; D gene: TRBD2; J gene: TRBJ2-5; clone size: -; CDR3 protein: CASSVALAGSQETQYF; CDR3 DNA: TGTGCCAGCAGCGTAGCTTTAGCGGGGAGCCAAGAGACCCAGTACTTC
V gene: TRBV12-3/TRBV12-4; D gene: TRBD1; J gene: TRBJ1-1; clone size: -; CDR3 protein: CASSFRPTGASTEAFF; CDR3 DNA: TGTGCCAGCAGTTTTAGGCCGACAGGGGCGAGCACTGAAGCTTTCTTT
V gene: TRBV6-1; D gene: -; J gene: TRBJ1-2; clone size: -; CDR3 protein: CASSDLGYTF; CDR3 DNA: TGTGCCAGCAGTGATCTTGGCTACACCTTC
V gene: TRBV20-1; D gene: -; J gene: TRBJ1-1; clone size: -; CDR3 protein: CSARARDGLLGEAFF; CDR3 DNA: TGCAGTGCTAGAGCCCGGGACGGGCTCCTTGGGGAAGCTTTCTTT
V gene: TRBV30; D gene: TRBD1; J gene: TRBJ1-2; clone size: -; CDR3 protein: CAWSLEVGGIGYTF; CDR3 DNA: TGTGCCTGGAGTTTGGAGGTAGGGGGCATCGGCTACACCTTC
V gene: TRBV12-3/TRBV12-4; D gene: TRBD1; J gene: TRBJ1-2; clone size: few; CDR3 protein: CASSQDRGPLNYGYTF; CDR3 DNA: TGTGCCAGCAGTCAGGACAGGGGACCTCTCAACTATGGCTACACCTTC
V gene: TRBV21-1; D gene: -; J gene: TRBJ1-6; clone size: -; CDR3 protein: CASSNKPGQLHNSPLHF; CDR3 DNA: TGTGCCAGCAGCAATAAACCGGGACAGCTACATAATTCACCCCTCCACTTT
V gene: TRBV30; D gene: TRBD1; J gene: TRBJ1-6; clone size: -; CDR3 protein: CAWSRQGESPLHF; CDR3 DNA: TGTGCCTGGAGCAGGCAGGGGGAGTCGCCCCTCCACTTT
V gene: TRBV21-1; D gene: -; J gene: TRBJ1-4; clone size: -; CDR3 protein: CASSNRLQGNNEKLFF; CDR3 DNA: TGTGCCAGCAGCAATCGACTCCAGGGGAATAATGAAAAACTGTTTTTT
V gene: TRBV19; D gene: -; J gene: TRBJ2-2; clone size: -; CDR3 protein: CASIRYTGELFF; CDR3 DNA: TGTGCCAGTATCAGGTACACCGGGGAGCTGTTTTTT
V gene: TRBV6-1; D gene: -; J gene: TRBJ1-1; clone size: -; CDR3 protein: CASSEDVAHTEAFF; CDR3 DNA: TGTGCCAGCAGTGAAGACGTGGCTCACACTGAAGCTTTCTTT
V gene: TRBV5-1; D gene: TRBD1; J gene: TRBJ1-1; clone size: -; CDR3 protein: CASSPRQGGTEAFF; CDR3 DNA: TGCGCCAGCAGCCCCCGACAGGGCGGCACTGAAGCTTTCTTT
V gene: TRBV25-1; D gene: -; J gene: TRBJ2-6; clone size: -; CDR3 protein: CASSAETGANVLTF; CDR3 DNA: TGTGCCAGCAGTGCTGAGACTGGGGCCAACGTCCTGACTTTC
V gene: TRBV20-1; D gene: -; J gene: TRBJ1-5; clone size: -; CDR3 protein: CSARGGAGNQPQHF; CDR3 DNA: TGCAGTGCCCGAGGGGGGGCAGGGAATCAGCCCCAGCATTTT
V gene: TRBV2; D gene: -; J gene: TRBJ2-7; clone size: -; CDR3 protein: CASSMGLSYEQYF; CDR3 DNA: TGCGCCAGCAGTATGGGGTTGTCCTACGAGCAGTACTTC
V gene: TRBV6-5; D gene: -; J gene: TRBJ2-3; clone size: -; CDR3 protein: CASSYGILGTDTQYF; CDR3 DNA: TGTGCCAGCAGTTACGGGATCCTGGGCACAGATACGCAGTATTTT
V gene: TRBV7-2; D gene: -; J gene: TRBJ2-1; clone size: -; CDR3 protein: CASSRPGYNEQFF; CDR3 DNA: TGTGCCAGCAGCCGCCCTGGGTACAATGAGCAGTTCTTC
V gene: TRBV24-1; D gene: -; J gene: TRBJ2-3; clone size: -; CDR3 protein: CATSDPGWLARDTQYF; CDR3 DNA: TGTGCCACCAGTGATCCGGGGTGGCTAGCTAGGGATACGCAGTATTTT
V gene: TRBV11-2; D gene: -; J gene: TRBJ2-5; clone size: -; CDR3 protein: CASSPRDSTGLRGETQYF; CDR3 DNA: TGTGCCAGCAGCCCGAGGGATTCTACAGGGCTCCGAGGGGAGACCCAGTACTTC
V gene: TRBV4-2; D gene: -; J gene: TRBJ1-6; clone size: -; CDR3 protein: CASSQDRESPLHF; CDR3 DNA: TGTGCCAGCAGCCAAGATAGGGAGTCACCCCTCCACTTT
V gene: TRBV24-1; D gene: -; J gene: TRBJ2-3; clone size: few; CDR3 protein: CATSDSTGRRTDTQYF; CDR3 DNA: TGTGCCACCAGTGATTCGACGGGACGGCGGACAGATACGCAGTATTTT
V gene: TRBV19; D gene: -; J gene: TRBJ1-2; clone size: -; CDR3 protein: CASTETGDYGYTF; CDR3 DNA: TGTGCCAGTACCGAGACAGGCGATTATGGCTACACCTTC
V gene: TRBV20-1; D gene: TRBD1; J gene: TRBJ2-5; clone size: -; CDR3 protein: CSGRGPLQETQYF; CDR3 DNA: TGCAGTGGCAGGGGGCCTCTCCAAGAGACCCAGTACTTC
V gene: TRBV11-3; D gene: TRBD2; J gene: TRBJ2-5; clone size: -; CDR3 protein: CASGTSGGETQYF; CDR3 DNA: TGTGCCAGCGGGACTAGCGGGGGCGAGACCCAGTACTTC
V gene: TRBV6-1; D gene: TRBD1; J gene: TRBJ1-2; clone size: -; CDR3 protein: CASSESGTGGGGYTF; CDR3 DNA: TGTGCCAGCAGTGAAAGTGGGACAGGGGGGGGAGGCTACACCTTC
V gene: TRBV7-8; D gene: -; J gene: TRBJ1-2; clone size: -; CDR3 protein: CASSLGDIYNYGYTF; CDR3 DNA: TGTGCCAGCAGCTTAGGGGACATTTATAACTATGGCTACACCTTC
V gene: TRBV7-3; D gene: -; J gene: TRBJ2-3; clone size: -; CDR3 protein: CASSPTGTFRDTQYF; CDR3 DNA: TGTGCCAGCAGCCCCACAGGGACGTTCCGTGATACGCAGTATTTT
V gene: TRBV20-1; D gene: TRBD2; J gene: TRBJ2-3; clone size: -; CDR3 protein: CSVYSGWNGLAGGDTQYF; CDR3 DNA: TGCAGTGTTTATTCAGGGTGGAATGGACTAGCGGGGGGAGATACGCAGTATTTT
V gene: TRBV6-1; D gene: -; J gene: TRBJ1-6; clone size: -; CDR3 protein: CAADGGSYNSPLHF; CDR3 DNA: TGTGCCGCGGATGGAGGATCCTATAATTCACCCCTCCACTTT
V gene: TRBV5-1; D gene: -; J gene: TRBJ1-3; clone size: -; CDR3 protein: CASSLGRGFSGNTIYF; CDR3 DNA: TGCGCCAGCAGCTTGGGTCGGGGTTTCTCTGGAAACACCATATATTTT
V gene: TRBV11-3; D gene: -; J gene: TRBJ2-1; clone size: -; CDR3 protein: CASSLGGARNNEQFF; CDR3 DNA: TGTGCCAGCAGCTTGGGGGGGGCTAGGAACAATGAGCAGTTCTTC